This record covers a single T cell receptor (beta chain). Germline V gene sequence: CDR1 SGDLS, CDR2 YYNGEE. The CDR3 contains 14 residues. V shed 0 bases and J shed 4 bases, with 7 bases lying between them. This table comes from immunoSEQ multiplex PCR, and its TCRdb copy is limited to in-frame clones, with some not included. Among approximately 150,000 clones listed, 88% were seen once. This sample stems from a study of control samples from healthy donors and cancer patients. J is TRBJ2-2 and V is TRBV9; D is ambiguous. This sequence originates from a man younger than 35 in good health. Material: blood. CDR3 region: CASSVGGGTGELFF. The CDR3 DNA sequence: TGTGCCAGCAGCGTAGGGGGTGGCACCGGGGAGCTGTTTTTT.